The 2 T cell receptor beta chains in this list originate from one sample, sequenced in a study of cytomegalovirus exposure and HLA in healthy donors. The PCR employed 60 Vbeta primers together with 13 Jbeta primers. Using immunoSEQ multiplex PCR, the repertoire was profiled, and TCRdb retains in-frame clones only, with some absent. The sample lists about 87,000 clones, approximately 74% occurring once. Source material: PBMCs. The receptors were sampled from a man aged 25-45 years in good health and CMV-seropositive.

V is TRBV30 and J is TRBJ1-1; 8 positions match TRBD1. After removal of 4 bases from V and 10 bases from J, the junction contained 14 bases not matched to a gene. CDR1 is GTSNPN and CDR2 is SVGIG in the germline V gene (reference sequence). The CDR3 totals 14 residues. CDR3 loop: CAWTPGGFSSGAFF. The CDR3 nucleotides are TGTGCCTGGACTCCAGGGGGCTTTTCTTCTGGAGCTTTCTTT.

This clone came up many times. CDR3 nucleotides: TGTGCCAGCAGGGGATGGACAGGGGATGAAAAACTGTTTTTT. This codes for CASRGWTGDEKLFF. The chain has TRBV6-6 and TRBJ1-4, with 9 nucleotides matching TRBD1. CDR1 and CDR2 (germline): MNHNY, SVGAGI (reference sequence). The CDR3 extends over 14 amino acids. Losses at the gene ends were 6 bases for V and 6 bases for J; bases not matched to a gene: 5.